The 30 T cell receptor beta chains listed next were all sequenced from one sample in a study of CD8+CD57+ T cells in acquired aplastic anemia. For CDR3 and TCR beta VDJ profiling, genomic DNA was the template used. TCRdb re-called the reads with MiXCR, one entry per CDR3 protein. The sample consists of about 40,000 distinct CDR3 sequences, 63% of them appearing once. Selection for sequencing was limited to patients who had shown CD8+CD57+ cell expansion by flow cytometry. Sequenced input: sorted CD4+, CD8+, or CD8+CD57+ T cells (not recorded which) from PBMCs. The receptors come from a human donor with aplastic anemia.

Written as DNA, the CDR3 is TGTGCCAGCAGCTACGGACCAGCAGATACGCAGTATTTT. This translates into CASSYGPADTQYF. This rearrangement joins TRBV7-9 to TRBJ2-3, with D unclear. Per germline, CDR1 SEHNR and CDR2 FQNEAQ (reference sequence). CDR3 length: 13 residues. The V end lost 4 bases, the J end lost 4 bases, and 9 bases lay between the germline ends. The variable domain in full, with the rest retrieved from reference TRBV7-9 and TRBJ2-3, is DTGVSQNPRHKITKRGQNVTFRCDPISEHNRLYWYRQTLGQGPEFLTYFQNEAQLEKSRLLSDRFSAERPKGSFSTLEIQRTEQGDSAMYLCASSYGPADTQYFGPGTRLTVL.

For the CDR3, the DNA is TGTGCCAGCAGTACCTCGGGAGTAAACAATGAGCAGTTCTTC. It specifies CASSTSGVNNEQFF. The genes are TRBV12-3 or TRBV12-4 and TRBJ2-1, with a tentative D call TRBD2 (6 bases). The CDR3 has 14 residues. Trimming pared 5 bases from V and 5 bases from J, leaving 13 bases between.

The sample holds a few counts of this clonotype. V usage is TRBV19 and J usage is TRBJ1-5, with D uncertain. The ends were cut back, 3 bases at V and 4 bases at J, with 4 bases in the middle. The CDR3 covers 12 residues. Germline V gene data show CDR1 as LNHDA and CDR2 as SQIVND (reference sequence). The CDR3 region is CASSIMNQPQHF. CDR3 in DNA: TGTGCCAGTAGTATTATGAATCAGCCCCAGCATTTT.

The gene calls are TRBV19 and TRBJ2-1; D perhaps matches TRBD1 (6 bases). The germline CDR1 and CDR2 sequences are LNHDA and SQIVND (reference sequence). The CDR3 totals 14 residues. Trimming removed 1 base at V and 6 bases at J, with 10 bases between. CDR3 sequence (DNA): TGTGCCAGTAGTATAGGTTTGGGGGCCAATGAGCAGTTCTTC. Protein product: CASSIGLGANEQFF.

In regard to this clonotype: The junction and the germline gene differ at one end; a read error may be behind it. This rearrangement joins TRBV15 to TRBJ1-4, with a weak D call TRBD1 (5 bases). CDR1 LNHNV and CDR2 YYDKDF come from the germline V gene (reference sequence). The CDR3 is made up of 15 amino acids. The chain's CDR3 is CATSVRRTTSEKLFF. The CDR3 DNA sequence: TGTGCCACCAGCGTCAGGCGGACAACTAGTGAAAAACTGTTTTTT.

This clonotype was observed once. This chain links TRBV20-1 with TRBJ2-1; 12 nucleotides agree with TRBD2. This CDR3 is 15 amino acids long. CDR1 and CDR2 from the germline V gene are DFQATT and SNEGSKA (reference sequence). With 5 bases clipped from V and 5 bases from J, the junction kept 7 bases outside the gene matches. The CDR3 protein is CSALGTSGSHNEQFF. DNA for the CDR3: TGCAGTGCTCTCGGGACTAGCGGGTCCCACAATGAGCAGTTCTTC.

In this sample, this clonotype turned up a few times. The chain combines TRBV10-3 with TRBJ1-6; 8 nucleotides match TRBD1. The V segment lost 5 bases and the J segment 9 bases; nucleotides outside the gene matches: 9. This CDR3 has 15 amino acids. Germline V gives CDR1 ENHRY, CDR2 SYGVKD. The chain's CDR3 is CAISPGTGVFSPLHF. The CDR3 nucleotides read TGTGCCATCAGTCCAGGGACAGGAGTATTTTCACCCCTCCACTTT.

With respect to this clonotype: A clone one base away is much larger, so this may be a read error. CDR3 nucleotides: TGTGCCAGCAGAGCCAGCCAGGGGGTCCCGCACACAGATACGCAGTATTTT. Amino acid sequence: CASRASQGVPHTDTQYF. V gene TRBV12-3 or TRBV12-4 combines with J gene TRBJ2-3; TRBD1 aligns across 7 bases. Unmatched junction bases numbered 14, after V lost 6 bases and J lost 2 bases. The CDR3 is 17 amino acids.

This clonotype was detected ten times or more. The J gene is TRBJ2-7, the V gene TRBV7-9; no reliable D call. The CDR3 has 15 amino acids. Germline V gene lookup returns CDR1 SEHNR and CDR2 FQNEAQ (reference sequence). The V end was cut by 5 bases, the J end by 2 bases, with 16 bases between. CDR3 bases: TGTGCCAGCAGCCACCCTCCAGGATCGACCTACGAGCAGTACTTC. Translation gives CASSHPPGSTYEQYF.

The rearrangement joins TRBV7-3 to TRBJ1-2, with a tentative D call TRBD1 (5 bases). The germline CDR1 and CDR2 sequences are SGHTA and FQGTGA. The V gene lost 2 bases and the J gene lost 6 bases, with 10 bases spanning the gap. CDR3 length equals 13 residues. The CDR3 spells CASSLGTLDGYTF. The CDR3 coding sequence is TGTGCCAGCAGCTTAGGGACCCTTGATGGCTACACCTTC.

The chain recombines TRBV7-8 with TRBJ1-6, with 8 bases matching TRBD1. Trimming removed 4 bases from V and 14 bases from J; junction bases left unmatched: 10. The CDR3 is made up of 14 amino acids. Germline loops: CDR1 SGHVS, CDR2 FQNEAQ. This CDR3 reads CASSSGQETLTLHF. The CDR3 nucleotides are TGTGCCAGCAGCTCGGGACAGGAAACGTTGACCCTCCACTTT.

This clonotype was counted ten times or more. CDR3 in DNA: TGTGCCAGTAGTACCCGCCCGCACGAGCCCCAGCATTTT. Its protein product is CASSTRPHEPQHF. The chain is built from TRBV19 and TRBJ1-5; D is unresolved. Germline V lookup: CDR1 LNHDA, CDR2 SQIVND (reference sequence). Trimming took off 4 bases at V and 8 bases at J, with 12 bases between the two ends. The CDR3 has 13 residues. The full variable domain, its missing parts supplied by reference TRBV19 and TRBJ1-5, is DGGITQSPKYLFRKEGQNVTLSCEQNLNHDAMYWYRQDPGQGLRLIYYSQIVNDFQKGDIAEGYSVSREKKESFPLTVTSAQKNPTAFYLCASSTRPHEPQHFGDGTRLSIL.

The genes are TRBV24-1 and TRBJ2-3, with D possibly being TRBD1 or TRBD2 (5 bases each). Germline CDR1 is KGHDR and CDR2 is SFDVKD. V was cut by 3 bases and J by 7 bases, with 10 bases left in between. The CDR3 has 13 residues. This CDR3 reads CATSDMGTNTQYF. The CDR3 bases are TGTGCCACCAGTGATATGGGGACGAATACGCAGTATTTT.

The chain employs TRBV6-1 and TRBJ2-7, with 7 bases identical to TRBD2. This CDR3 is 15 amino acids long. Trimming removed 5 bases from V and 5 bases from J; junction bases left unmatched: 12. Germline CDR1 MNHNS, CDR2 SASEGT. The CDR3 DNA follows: TGTGCCAGCAGTCAGCGTTCGCGGGGGTTCGACGAGCAGTACTTC. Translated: CASSQRSRGFDEQYF.

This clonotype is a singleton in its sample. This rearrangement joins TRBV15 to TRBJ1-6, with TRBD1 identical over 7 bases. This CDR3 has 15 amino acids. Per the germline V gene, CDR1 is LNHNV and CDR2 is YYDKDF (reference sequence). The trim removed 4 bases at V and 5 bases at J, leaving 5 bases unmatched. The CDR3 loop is CATSISTGDNSPLHF. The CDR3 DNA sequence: TGTGCCACCAGCATTAGTACAGGGGATAATTCACCCCTCCACTTT.

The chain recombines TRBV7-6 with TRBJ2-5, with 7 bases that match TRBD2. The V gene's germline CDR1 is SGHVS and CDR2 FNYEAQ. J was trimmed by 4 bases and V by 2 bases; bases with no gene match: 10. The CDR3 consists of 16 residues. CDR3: CASSLPWGGSRETQYF. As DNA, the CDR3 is TGTGCCAGCAGCTTACCGTGGGGGGGGTCCCGAGAGACCCAGTACTTC.

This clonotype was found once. The CDR3 DNA is TGTGCCAGCAGTGACCTCTCGGTGGGAAACTATGGCTACACCTTC. As protein: CASSDLSVGNYGYTF. The chain couples TRBV25-1 to TRBJ1-2; D remains unclear. The ends were cut back, 3 bases at V and 2 bases at J, with 13 bases in the middle. The CDR3 consists of 15 residues. CDR1 is MGHDK and CDR2 is SYGVNS in the germline V gene.

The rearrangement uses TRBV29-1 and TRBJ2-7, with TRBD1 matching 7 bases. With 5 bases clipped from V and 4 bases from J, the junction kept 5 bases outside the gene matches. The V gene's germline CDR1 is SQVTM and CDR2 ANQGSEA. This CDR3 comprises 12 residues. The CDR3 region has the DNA TGCAGCGTTCGACAGGGTGGGTACGAGCAGTACTTC. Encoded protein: CSVRQGGYEQYF.

The CDR3 nucleotides are TGCAGCGCCGGGACAGGTCTTGGGGAGCAGTACTTC. As protein: CSAGTGLGEQYF. The rearrangement joins TRBV29-1 to TRBJ2-7; 8 bases line up with TRBD1. This CDR3 contains 12 residues. Germline loops: CDR1 SQVTM, CDR2 ANQGSEA. V was clipped by 7 bases and J by 7 bases; unmatched bases: 9.

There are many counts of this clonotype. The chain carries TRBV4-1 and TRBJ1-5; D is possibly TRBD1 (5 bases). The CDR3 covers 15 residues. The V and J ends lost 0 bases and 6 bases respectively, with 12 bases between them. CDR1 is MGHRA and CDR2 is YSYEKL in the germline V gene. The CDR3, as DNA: TGCGCCAGCAGCCAAGAGGGGGGAAGGGGTCAGCCCCAGCATTTT. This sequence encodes CASSQEGGRGQPQHF.

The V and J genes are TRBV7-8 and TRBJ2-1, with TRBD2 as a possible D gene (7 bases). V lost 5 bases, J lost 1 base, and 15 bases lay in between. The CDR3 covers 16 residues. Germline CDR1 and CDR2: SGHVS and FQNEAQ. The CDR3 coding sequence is TGTGCCAGCAGCGTAGGCGGGGGCCAATCCTACAATGAGCAGTTCTTC. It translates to CASSVGGGQSYNEQFF.

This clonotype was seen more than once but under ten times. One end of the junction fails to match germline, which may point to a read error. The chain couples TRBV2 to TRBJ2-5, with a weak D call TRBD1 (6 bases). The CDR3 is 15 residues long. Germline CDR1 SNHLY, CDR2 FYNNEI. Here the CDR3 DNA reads TGTGCCAGCAGTGCTATGCAGGGGTATCAAGGGACCCAGTACTTC. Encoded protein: CASSAMQGYQGTQYF.

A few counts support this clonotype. Here the CDR3 reads CASSQRRGSRDYSYEQYF. The CDR3, as DNA: TGTGCCAGCAGCCAACGTAGGGGAAGCAGGGACTACTCCTACGAGCAGTACTTC. The chain is built from TRBV3-1 and TRBJ2-7; TRBD2 aligns across 7 bases. Germline V gene data show CDR1 as LGHDT and CDR2 as YNNKEL (reference sequence). Trimming cost V 2 bases and J 0 bases; bases outside gene matches: 13. The CDR3 is made up of 18 amino acids.

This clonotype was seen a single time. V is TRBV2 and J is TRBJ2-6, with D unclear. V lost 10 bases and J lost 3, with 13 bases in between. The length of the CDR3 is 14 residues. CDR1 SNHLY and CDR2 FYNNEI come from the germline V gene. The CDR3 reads CATTTDIGANVLTF. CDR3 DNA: TGTGCCACCACGACGGATATTGGGGCCAACGTCCTGACTTTC.

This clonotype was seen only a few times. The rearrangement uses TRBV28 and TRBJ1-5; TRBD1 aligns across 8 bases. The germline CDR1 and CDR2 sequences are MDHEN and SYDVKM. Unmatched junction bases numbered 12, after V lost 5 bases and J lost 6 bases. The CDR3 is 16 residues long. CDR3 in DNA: TGTGCCAGCAGTACCACCTCGACAGGGGCGGGTCAGCCCCAGCATTTT. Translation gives CASSTTSTGAGQPQHF.

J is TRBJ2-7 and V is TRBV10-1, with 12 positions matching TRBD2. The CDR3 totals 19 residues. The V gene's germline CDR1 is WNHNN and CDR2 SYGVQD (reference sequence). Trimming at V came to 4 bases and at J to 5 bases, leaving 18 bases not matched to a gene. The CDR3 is CASSANGLAGLGLIHEQYF. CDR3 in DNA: TGCGCCAGCAGTGCCAACGGACTAGCGGGGCTTGGGTTGATCCACGAGCAGTACTTC.

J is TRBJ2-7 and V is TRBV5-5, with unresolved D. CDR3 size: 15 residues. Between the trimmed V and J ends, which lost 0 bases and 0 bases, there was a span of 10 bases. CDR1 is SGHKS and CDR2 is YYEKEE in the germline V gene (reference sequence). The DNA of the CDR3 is TGTGCCAGCAGCTTGGGTCCGAGAAGCTCCTACGAGCAGTACTTC. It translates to CASSLGPRSSYEQYF.

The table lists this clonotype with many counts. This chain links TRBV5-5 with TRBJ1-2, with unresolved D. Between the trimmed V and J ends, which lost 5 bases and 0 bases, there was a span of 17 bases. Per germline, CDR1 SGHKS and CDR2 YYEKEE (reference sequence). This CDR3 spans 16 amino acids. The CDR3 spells CASSGSPGSANYGYTF. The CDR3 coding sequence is TGTGCCAGCAGTGGGTCGCCGGGCTCCGCTAACTATGGCTACACCTTC.

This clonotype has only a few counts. The CDR3 sequence is CASQSGVFNSPLHF. CDR3 DNA: TGTGCCAGTCAAAGCGGGGTTTTTAATTCACCCCTCCACTTT. V gene TRBV19 combines with J gene TRBJ1-6, with no clear D. CDR3 length equals 14 residues. Trimming took 8 bases from V and 6 from J, leaving 14 bases between them. Germline values: CDR1 LNHDA, CDR2 SQIVND (reference sequence).

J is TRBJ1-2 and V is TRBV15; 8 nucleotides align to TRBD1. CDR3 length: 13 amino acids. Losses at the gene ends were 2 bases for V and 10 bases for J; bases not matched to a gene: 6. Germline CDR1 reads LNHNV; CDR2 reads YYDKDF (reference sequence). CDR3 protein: CATSRNRGLDYTF. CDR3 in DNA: TGTGCCACCAGCAGAAACAGGGGGTTGGACTACACCTTC.